The 19 T cell receptor beta chains below were found in one sample sequenced in a study of lymphopenia after photon versus proton radiotherapy. Generated by immunoSEQ multiplex PCR, the TCRdb table keeps only in-frame clones and is missing some. The data contain some 30,000 clones, around 82% of them singletons. The source material was peripheral blood, sampled from a patient treated with proton-based radiotherapy. The origin of the receptors is a woman aged 70 to 79 with pancreatic cancer.

In its sample, this clone was seen a few times. Here the CDR3 DNA reads TGTGCCAGCAGCTTAGGGTGGCAGGGCTACAATGAGCAGTTCTTC. Protein: CASSLGWQGYNEQFF. The rearrangement links TRBV7-3 to TRBJ2-1; tentatively, D is TRBD1 (5 bases). CDR1 is SGHTA and CDR2 is FQGTGA in the germline V gene. CDR3 length equals 15 residues. The ends were cut back, 2 bases at V and 3 bases at J, with 11 bases in the middle.

This clone was observed once. The rearrangement links TRBV5-1 to TRBJ2-5; 7 bases are shared with TRBD2. This CDR3 is 15 amino acids long. J lost 6 bases, V lost 2 bases, and 10 bases had no gene match. Germline V gene data show CDR1 as SGHRS and CDR2 as YFSETQ. The CDR3 spells CASSLNAGVLKTQYF. CDR3 sequence (DNA): TGCGCCAGCAGCTTAAACGCGGGAGTATTGAAGACCCAGTACTTC.

This clone was seen just once. This rearrangement joins TRBV18 to TRBJ2-5; TRBD2 aligns across 11 bases. Germline lookup yields CDR1 KGHSH and CDR2 LQKENI. J lost 4 bases, V lost 2 bases, and 9 bases had no gene match. The CDR3 has 17 amino acids. DNA of the CDR3: TGTGCCAGCTCACCAGAGACTAGCGGGAAGGGCAGAGAGACCCAGTACTTC. This codes for CASSPETSGKGRETQYF.

V and J are TRBV28 and TRBJ2-3; 7 nucleotides agree with TRBD2. This CDR3 is built from 17 residues. Trimming at V came to 8 bases and at J to 7 bases, leaving 21 bases not matched to a gene. Germline CDR1 and CDR2: MDHEN and SYDVKM. This chain's CDR3 is CASSTYREAGSPNTQYF. Written as DNA, the CDR3 is TGTGCCAGCTCTACCTACCGGGAGGCAGGGTCCCCTAATACGCAGTATTTT.

V is TRBV6-5 and J is TRBJ1-1; D possibly corresponds to TRBD1 (6 bases). Germline CDR1 reads MNHEY; CDR2 reads SVGAGI. V gave up 2 bases and J gave up 4 bases, with 11 bases separating them. The CDR3 is 14 residues long. The CDR3 DNA sequence: TGTGCCAGCAGTTACCCGGGGGCGGTCACTGAAGCTTTCTTT. It translates to CASSYPGAVTEAFF.

The chain employs TRBV5-1 and TRBJ1-1; D perhaps matches TRBD1 (5 bases). The germline V gene has CDR1 SGHRS and CDR2 YFSETQ. The CDR3 is made up of 14 amino acids. V dropped 3 bases and J dropped 1 base, with 10 bases sitting between them. For the CDR3, the DNA is TGCGCCAGCAGCTCGCTAGGGACGAACACTGAAGCTTTCTTT. It yields the protein CASSSLGTNTEAFF. The full variable domain, completed using reference TRBV5-1 and TRBJ1-1, is KAGVTQTPRYLIKTRGQQVTLSCSPISGHRSVSWYQQTPGQGLQFLFEYFSETQRNKGNFPGRFSGRQFSNSRSEMNVSTLELGDSALYLCASSSLGTNTEAFFGQGTRLTVV.

V and J are TRBV19 and TRBJ2-1, with 14 bases identical to TRBD2. This CDR3 comprises 15 residues. CDR1 LNHDA and CDR2 SQIVND come from the germline V gene (reference sequence). Trimming at V came to 6 bases and at J to 6 bases, leaving 4 bases not matched to a gene. The CDR3 is CASRRLAGGPNEQFF. The CDR3 coding sequence is TGTGCCAGTAGGAGACTAGCGGGAGGGCCCAATGAGCAGTTCTTC. The variable domain in full, completed from reference TRBV19 and TRBJ2-1, reads DGGITQSPKYLFRKEGQNVTLSCEQNLNHDAMYWYRQDPGQGLRLIYYSQIVNDFQKGDIAEGYSVSREKKESFPLTVTSAQKNPTAFYLCASRRLAGGPNEQFFGPGTRLTVL.

The rearrangement joins TRBV20-1 to TRBJ1-1; D is perhaps TRBD1 (5 bases). The CDR3 has 11 amino acids. In germline, CDR1 is DFQATT, CDR2 SNEGSKA (reference sequence). CDR3 sequence reads: CSAGLAQGAFF. CDR3 nucleotide sequence: TGCAGCGCTGGTCTCGCTCAGGGAGCTTTCTTT.

The V and J genes are TRBV19 and TRBJ1-1, with TRBD1 as a possible D gene (5 bases). The CDR3 runs 13 residues. Germline V gives CDR1 LNHDA, CDR2 SQIVND (reference sequence). Trimming left V 5 bases short and J 2 bases short, with 9 bases between. The CDR3 DNA sequence: TGTGCCAGTAGTTTTCAGGGAAACACTGAAGCTTTCTTT. Protein: CASSFQGNTEAFF.

This clone was found a few times. This chain links TRBV6-5 with TRBJ1-2; D is undetermined. Germline V CDR1 and CDR2: MNHEY, SVGAGI. CDR3 size: 13 residues. Trimming took off 1 base at V and 5 bases at J, with 8 bases between the two ends. The CDR3: CASSYWLGYGYTF. Written as DNA, the CDR3 is TGTGCCAGCAGTTACTGGCTCGGGTATGGCTACACCTTC.

The rearrangement uses TRBV28 and TRBJ1-1, with 7 bases matching TRBD1. CDR3 length equals 15 residues. With 2 bases clipped from V and 1 base from J, the junction kept 4 bases outside the gene matches. Germline CDR1 MDHEN, CDR2 SYDVKM. The CDR3 loop reads CASSLGRTGNTEAFF. The CDR3 DNA follows: TGTGCCAGCAGTTTAGGCCGGACAGGGAACACTGAAGCTTTCTTT.

The chain uses TRBV5-6 and TRBJ2-1; tentative D call: TRBD1 (6 bases). V shed 0 bases and J shed 6 bases, with 10 bases lying between them. The CDR3 sequence is 14 residues long. Per the germline V gene, CDR1 is SGHDT and CDR2 is YYEEEE. This chain's CDR3 is CASSLGDMVNEQFF. DNA of the CDR3: TGTGCCAGCAGCTTGGGGGACATGGTCAATGAGCAGTTCTTC.

V usage is TRBV5-4 and J usage is TRBJ1-5; no firm D call. The germline V gene has CDR1 SGHNT and CDR2 YYREEE (reference sequence). This CDR3 is 14 amino acids long. The V and J ends lost 0 bases and 1 base respectively, with 5 bases between them. The CDR3: CASSLGLSNQPQHF. In nucleotides, the CDR3 is TGTGCCAGCAGCTTGGGTTTAAGCAATCAGCCCCAGCATTTT. The full variable domain, rest sourced from reference TRBV5-4 and TRBJ1-5, is ETGVTQSPTHLIKTRGQQVTLRCSSQSGHNTVSWYQQALGQGPQFIFQYYREEENGRGNFPPRFSGLQFPNYSSELNVNALELDDSALYLCASSLGLSNQPQHFGDGTRLSIL.

The chain links TRBV7-3 to TRBJ2-2; 7 bases agree with TRBD2. There are 16 residues in the CDR3. Germline V gives CDR1 SGHTA, CDR2 FQGTGA. Germline trimming cut 4 bases from V and 4 bases from J; bases unmatched to any gene: 9. This CDR3 reads CASSSIAGASTGELFF. In DNA, the CDR3 is TGTGCCAGCAGCTCCATAGCGGGTGCTAGCACCGGGGAGCTGTTTTTT.

The rearrangement joins TRBV13 to TRBJ2-5, with 12 bases fitting TRBD2. With 5 bases clipped from V and 2 bases from J, the junction kept 15 bases outside the gene matches. Per germline, CDR1 PRHDT and CDR2 FYEKMQ (reference sequence). The CDR3 spans 19 residues. The CDR3 DNA sequence: TGTGCCAGCAGCCTAACGGCTAGCGGGAGGGCCAGGGGACAAGAGACCCAGTACTTC. Translation: CASSLTASGRARGQETQYF.

In this sample, this clone turned up once. In nucleotides, the CDR3 is TGTGCCAGCAGCTTAGGAACTGGGAACACCGGGGAGCTGTTTTTT. Its protein product is CASSLGTGNTGELFF. The chain employs TRBV11-2 and TRBJ2-2; D unresolved. Trimming removed 1 base at V and 1 base at J, with 7 bases between. Germline loops: CDR1 SGHAT, CDR2 FQNNGV. The CDR3 runs 15 residues.

The chain links TRBV11-2 to TRBJ1-6, with D perhaps TRBD1 (6 bases). CDR1 and CDR2 from the germline V gene are SGHAT and FQNNGV. Trimming pared 1 base from V and 7 bases from J, leaving 8 bases between. CDR3 length equals 14 residues. The CDR3 DNA is TGTGCCAGCAGCTTAGTTCAGGGGAATTCACCCCTCCACTTT. Translation: CASSLVQGNSPLHF.

This clone was seen just once. This sequence joins TRBV4-3 and TRBJ1-2, with 9 bases aligning to TRBD1. CDR1 LGHNA and CDR2 YSLEER come from the germline V gene. The junction had 14 bases not matched to a gene; V was cut back by 1 base and J by 8 bases. This CDR3 is built from 17 residues. Here the CDR3 reads CASSQARPGQGFGGYTF. CDR3 in DNA: TGCGCCAGCAGCCAAGCGCGACCGGGACAGGGATTTGGGGGCTACACCTTC.

The rearrangement uses TRBV9 and TRBJ2-7, with a weak D call TRBD2 (6 bases). The germline gives CDR1 SGDLS, CDR2 YYNGEE. V lost 0 bases, J lost 6 bases, and 13 bases lay in between. There are 14 residues in the CDR3. In DNA form, the CDR3 reads TGTGCCAGCAGCGTAGGTGTGGGGGGACGCGAGCAGTACTTC. Its translation is CASSVGVGGREQYF.